This T cell receptor (beta chain) emerged from a study of beta chain features in type 1 diabetes. Germline V gene sequence: CDR1 SQVTM, CDR2 ANQGSEA. The CDR3 length is 13 residues. The V end lost 4 bases, the J end lost 7 bases, and 16 bases lay between the germline ends. Study results and limitations: Significant though moderate, a shortening of TCRB CDR3s appeared in all four CD4+ subsets of Type 1 diabetes patients.

Note on this clone: Its antigen is not known.

As every portion of the isolated RNA was reverse transcribed, the sequencing read expressed TCRB transcripts. Clones were sequenced by immunoSEQ multiplex PCR, and TCRdb holds only the in-frame ones, with some missing. The sample contains about 240,000 clones, 11% to 15% of which appear only once. Sequencing was carried out using naive CD4+ T cells from blood. The sequence derives from a man aged 25 to 45 with type 1 diabetes. The rearrangement uses TRBV29-1 and TRBJ1-2, with D uncertain. DNA for the CDR3: TGCAGCGTTGCCATGGCCCCTCTCAGTGGCTACACCTTC. Amino acids: CSVAMAPLSGYTF.